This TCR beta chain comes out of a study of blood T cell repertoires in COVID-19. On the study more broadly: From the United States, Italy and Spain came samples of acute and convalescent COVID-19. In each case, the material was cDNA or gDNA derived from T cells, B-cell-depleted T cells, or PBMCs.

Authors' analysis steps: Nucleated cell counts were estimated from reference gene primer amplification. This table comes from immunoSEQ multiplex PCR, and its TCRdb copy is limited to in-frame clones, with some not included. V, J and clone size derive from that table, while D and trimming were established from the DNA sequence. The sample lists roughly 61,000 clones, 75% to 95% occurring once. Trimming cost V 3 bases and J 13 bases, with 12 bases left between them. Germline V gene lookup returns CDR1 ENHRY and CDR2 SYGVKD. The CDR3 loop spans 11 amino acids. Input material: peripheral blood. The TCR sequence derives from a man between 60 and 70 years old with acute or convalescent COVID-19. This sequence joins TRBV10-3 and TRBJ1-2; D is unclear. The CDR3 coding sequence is TGTGCCATCAGTGACGGAGGGAGCGGCACCTTC. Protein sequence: CAISDGGSGTF.